The 29 T cell receptor beta chains below all came from one sample that was sequenced in a study of T cells in Graves' hyperthyroidism and ophthalmopathy. RNA transcripts provided the source from which TCR beta CDR3 regions were amplified. Carried out on the TCR CDR3, a first-round RT-PCR used the HTBI primer set. Via MiXCR, TCRdb re-called the multiplex PCR reads, giving one row per CDR3 protein. The sample has about 200,000 distinct CDR3 sequences, around 17% seen once. Sample: blood. The receptors were sampled from a woman aged 50 to 60 with Graves' hyperthyroidism.

Ten or more counts support this clonotype. The rearrangement uses TRBV6-1 and TRBJ1-1, with D possibly being TRBD1 (5 bases). In germline, CDR1 is MNHNS, CDR2 SASEGT. This CDR3 region has 15 residues. Trimming left V 5 bases short and J 0 bases short, with 13 bases between. The CDR3 is CASSFDSQMNTEAFF. In DNA form, the CDR3 reads TGTGCCAGCAGTTTCGACAGCCAAATGAACACTGAAGCTTTCTTT.

This clonotype has at least ten counts. The V and J genes are TRBV5-5 and TRBJ1-2, with a possible D match to TRBD1 (5 bases). V shed 2 bases and J shed 7 bases, with 15 bases lying between them. The CDR3 covers 14 residues. Germline-derived CDR1 and CDR2 are SGHKS and YYEKEE (reference sequence). CDR3 residues: CASSLPQGARGYTF. The CDR3 DNA reads as TGTGCCAGCAGCTTACCCCAGGGTGCGCGTGGCTACACCTTC.

This clonotype showed up many times. This sequence joins TRBV10-2 and TRBJ2-1; 10 bases align to TRBD2. The CDR3 contains 17 residues. J lost 0 bases, V lost 6 bases, and 8 bases had no gene match. Germline V gives CDR1 WSHSY, CDR2 SAAADI. The CDR3 spells CASRTSGSRSSYNEQFF. CDR3 DNA: TGCGCCAGCAGGACTAGCGGGTCCCGAAGCTCCTACAATGAGCAGTTCTTC.

This clonotype was picked up many times. The V call is TRBV27, the J call TRBJ1-2, with TRBD1 matching 9 bases. Per the germline V gene, CDR1 is MNHEY and CDR2 is SMNVEV (reference sequence). The CDR3 is 17 amino acids. V was clipped by 4 bases and J by 4 bases; unmatched bases: 13. CDR3 in amino acids: CASSSSGTGKRVYGYTF. Written as DNA, the CDR3 is TGTGCCAGCAGTTCCTCCGGGACAGGGAAAAGAGTCTATGGCTACACCTTC.

This chain connects TRBV6-1 to TRBJ2-5; D is uncertain. The CDR3 covers 13 residues. V was trimmed by 3 bases and J by 4 bases, leaving 9 bases between them. In germline, CDR1 is MNHNS, CDR2 SASEGT. The CDR3, as DNA: TGTGCCAGCAGTGACAGGTTCGGAGAGACCCAGTACTTC. This gives the protein CASSDRFGETQYF.

As for this clonotype: The junction departs from germline at one end; a sequencing error may be responsible. The J gene is TRBJ2-1, the V gene TRBV6-1; 12 nucleotides line up with TRBD1. The CDR3 contains 16 residues. Germline V gene data show CDR1 as MNHNS and CDR2 as SASEGT. CDR3 nucleotide sequence: TGTGCCAGCAGCGAAGCCGGGACAGGGGGCTTTAATGAGCAGTTCTTC. This sequence encodes CASSEAGTGGFNEQFF.

This clonotype was counted many times. V gene TRBV6-1 combines with J gene TRBJ1-5; D ambiguous. Germline V CDR1 and CDR2: MNHNS, SASEGT. Trimming stripped 4 bases from V and 5 bases from J, with 9 bases between. This CDR3 has 13 residues. The CDR3 DNA follows: TGTGCCAGCAGTGCAGGTCCCTATCAGCCCCAGCATTTT. Protein: CASSAGPYQPQHF.

There are many counts of this clonotype. One end of the junction varies from germline; a read error may be responsible. The V and J genes are TRBV4-2 and TRBJ2-3, with no clear D. This CDR3 is built from 15 residues. CDR1 LGHNA and CDR2 YNFKEQ come from the germline V gene. The CDR3 here is CASSQVSGNTDTQYF. Here the CDR3 DNA reads TGTGCCAGTAGCCAAGTTTCTGGAAACACAGATACGCAGTATTTT.

This clonotype was found many times. V usage is TRBV7-9 and J usage is TRBJ2-5; TRBD1 or TRBD2 may be the D gene (5 bases each). The CDR3 is 14 amino acids. V was cut by 0 bases and J by 1 base, with 6 bases left in between. The germline CDR1 and CDR2 sequences are SEHNR and FQNEAQ (reference sequence). CDR3 loop: CASSLARGQETQYF. In nucleotides, the CDR3 is TGTGCCAGCAGCTTAGCGAGGGGCCAAGAGACCCAGTACTTC. Filled out from reference TRBV7-9 and TRBJ2-5, the complete variable domain reads DTGVSQNPRHKITKRGQNVTFRCDPISEHNRLYWYRQTLGQGPEFLTYFQNEAQLEKSRLLSDRFSAERPKGSFSTLEIQRTEQGDSAMYLCASSLARGQETQYFGPGTRLLVL.

This clonotype has a count of ten or more. CDR3 amino acids: CASSPNRDFYEQYF. In DNA, the CDR3 is TGTGCCAGCAGTCCCAACCGGGACTTCTACGAGCAGTACTTC. The V and J genes are TRBV27 and TRBJ2-7; a possible D gene is TRBD2 (6 bases). This CDR3 has 14 residues. The V gene's germline CDR1 is MNHEY and CDR2 SMNVEV (reference sequence). Trimming removed 5 bases at V and 3 bases at J, with 14 bases between.

The table lists this clonotype with a few counts. The V gene is TRBV24-1, the J gene TRBJ2-5; 8 nucleotides line up with TRBD2. Per the germline V gene, CDR1 is KGHDR and CDR2 is SFDVKD. This CDR3 has 16 residues. Trimming cost V 4 bases and J 4 bases; bases outside gene matches: 10. The CDR3 DNA reads TGTGCCACCAGTGACCCCGGGGGGGGAGCGGGAGAGACCCAGTACTTC. Protein product: CATSDPGGGAGETQYF.

This clonotype was picked up many times. The chain employs TRBV10-1 and TRBJ2-3; D gene uncertain. The CDR3 has 15 amino acids. The germline V and J ends were trimmed by 6 bases and 0 bases, with 13 bases remaining between them. In germline, CDR1 is WNHNN, CDR2 SYGVQD (reference sequence). CDR3: CASRRGFQSTDTQYF. CDR3 nucleotides: TGCGCCAGCAGAAGAGGATTCCAGAGCACAGATACGCAGTATTTT.

V gene TRBV7-9 combines with J gene TRBJ1-1, with TRBD1 identical over 11 bases. CDR3 length: 15 residues. The V gene end was trimmed by 5 bases and the J gene end by 1 base; junction bases not matched to a gene: 3. Germline loops: CDR1 SEHNR, CDR2 FQNEAQ (reference sequence). This CDR3 is CASSGQGAWNTEAFF. The CDR3 DNA sequence: TGTGCCAGCAGCGGACAGGGGGCGTGGAACACTGAAGCTTTCTTT.

This chain uses TRBV20-1 with TRBJ2-3; TRBD2 agrees at 10 bases. The CDR3 length is 18 residues. Unmatched junction bases numbered 14, after V lost 3 bases and J lost 2 bases. The germline CDR1 and CDR2 sequences are DFQATT and SNEGSKA (reference sequence). CDR3: CSARPPLLAGVVTDTQYF. CDR3 nucleotides: TGCAGTGCTAGGCCCCCACTCCTAGCGGGAGTTGTCACAGATACGCAGTATTTT.

There are many counts of this clonotype. The genes are TRBV6-1 and TRBJ1-1; D gene ambiguous. The V end was cut by 5 bases, the J end by 1 base, with 11 bases between. CDR1 MNHNS and CDR2 SASEGT come from the germline V gene. The CDR3 covers 14 residues. The CDR3 DNA follows: TGTGCCAGCAGTAGGTTTCGGGGGAACACTGAAGCTTTCTTT. This translates into CASSRFRGNTEAFF.

This clonotype was picked up many times. This rearrangement joins TRBV7-9 to TRBJ1-1; no definite D call. With 1 base removed from V and 4 bases from J, the gap between germline ends came to 16 bases. The CDR3 totals 16 residues. Germline V gene sequence: CDR1 SEHNR, CDR2 FQNEAQ (reference sequence). The chain's CDR3 is CASSLEAGKRSTEAFF. The CDR3 nucleotides read TGTGCCAGCAGCTTAGAGGCGGGTAAACGGAGCACTGAAGCTTTCTTT.

This clonotype was detected many times. The chain employs TRBV7-9 and TRBJ1-1; tentative D call: TRBD1 (5 bases). The ends were cut back, 1 base at V and 4 bases at J, with 13 bases in the middle. This CDR3 contains 15 residues. Germline-derived CDR1 and CDR2 are SEHNR and FQNEAQ (reference sequence). The CDR3 loop is CASSLGEGESTEAFF. The CDR3 DNA follows: TGTGCCAGCAGCTTAGGGGAAGGGGAAAGCACTGAAGCTTTCTTT. The full variable domain, with the rest looked up from reference TRBV7-9 and TRBJ1-1, is DTGVSQNPRHKITKRGQNVTFRCDPISEHNRLYWYRQTLGQGPEFLTYFQNEAQLEKSRLLSDRFSAERPKGSFSTLEIQRTEQGDSAMYLCASSLGEGESTEAFFGQGTRLTVV.

This clonotype was seen at least ten times. The V call is TRBV7-3, the J call TRBJ2-7; D may correspond to TRBD1 or TRBD2 (5 bases each). The V end lost 5 bases, the J end lost 3 bases, and 14 bases lay between the germline ends. The germline V gene has CDR1 SGHTA and CDR2 FQGTGA. This CDR3 is built from 14 residues. The chain's CDR3 is CASSPGPTYYEQYF. CDR3 nucleotide sequence: TGTGCCAGCAGCCCGGGACCGACTTACTACGAGCAGTACTTC.

The chain combines TRBV9 with TRBJ2-3, with 12 bases matching TRBD2. The ends lost 4 bases at V and 4 bases at J; junction bases unmatched: 28. CDR1 and CDR2 (germline): SGDLS, YYNGEE. CDR3 length: 23 amino acids. In DNA, the CDR3 is TGTGCCAGCAGCCAGCACACAGCCCGACGGAACCCCTCGACTAGCGGGAGTCCAGATACGCAGTATTTT. Its protein product is CASSQHTARRNPSTSGSPDTQYF.

The sample holds many counts of this clonotype. V and J are TRBV20-1 and TRBJ2-1; 16 positions match TRBD2. The CDR3 covers 16 residues. CDR1 DFQATT and CDR2 SNEGSKA come from the germline V gene (reference sequence). Trimming took 3 bases from V and 7 from J; bases not matched to a gene: 6. CDR3 residues: CSASGTSGRAFNEQFF. The CDR3 DNA reads as TGCAGTGCTAGCGGGACTAGCGGGAGGGCCTTTAATGAGCAGTTCTTC.

This clonotype appeared many times. The rearrangement joins TRBV7-2 to TRBJ2-1, with 10 bases aligning to TRBD1. Trimming removed 5 bases from V and 4 bases from J; junction bases left unmatched: 8. The CDR3 covers 16 residues. The germline gives CDR1 SGHTA, CDR2 FQGNSA. The DNA of the CDR3 is TGTGCCAGCAGCAGCGGCGGGACAGGGGCATACAATGAGCAGTTCTTC. Translated: CASSSGGTGAYNEQFF.

This clonotype was detected ten times or more. V is TRBV20-1 and J is TRBJ2-3; 8 nucleotides line up with TRBD2. Germline-derived CDR1 and CDR2 are DFQATT and SNEGSKA (reference sequence). This CDR3 is built from 13 residues. V gave up 5 bases and J gave up 2 bases; unmatched junction bases: 3. The CDR3 region has the DNA TGCAGTGCTGGACTAGCAGCCACAGATACGCAGTATTTT. It yields the protein CSAGLAATDTQYF.

This clonotype was seen repeatedly, ten times or more. The V call is TRBV6-2 or TRBV6-3, the J call TRBJ2-2; possibly TRBD2 for D (8 bases). Trimming took 6 bases from V and 6 from J, leaving 17 bases between them. The germline V gene encodes CDR1 MNHEY and CDR2 SVGEGT. CDR3 length: 15 amino acids. Here the CDR3 reads CASSPGTRGPGELFF. The CDR3 region has the DNA TGTGCCAGCAGCCCCGGGACTAGGGGGCCCGGGGAGCTGTTTTTT.

This clonotype was counted at least ten times. The chain employs TRBV6-1 and TRBJ1-5, with no clear D. The CDR3 has 15 residues. The germline gives CDR1 MNHNS, CDR2 SASEGT. V lost 6 bases and J 0 bases, leaving 12 bases between the germline ends. The CDR3 loop is CASREQQYSNQPQHF. CDR3 nucleotide sequence: TGTGCCAGCAGGGAACAGCAATATAGCAATCAGCCCCAGCATTTT.

This clonotype was seen at least ten times. This chain links TRBV18 with TRBJ2-1; 14 positions match TRBD2. The CDR3 has 19 residues. CDR1 is KGHSH, CDR2 LQKENI, per germline. With 3 bases clipped from V and 1 base from J, the junction kept 8 bases outside the gene matches. The CDR3 is CASSPVPGLAGDSYNEQFF. The CDR3 DNA reads as TGTGCCAGCTCACCCGTCCCGGGACTAGCGGGAGATTCCTACAATGAGCAGTTCTTC.

This clonotype was counted between two and nine times. The CDR3 reads CASSRTGNNEQFF. CDR3 bases: TGCGCCAGCAGCCGGACAGGGAACAATGAGCAGTTCTTC. The chain uses TRBV5-1 and TRBJ2-1; 8 bases agree with TRBD1. The V gene end was trimmed by 4 bases and the J gene end by 5 bases; junction bases not matched to a gene: 2. Germline V gives CDR1 SGHRS, CDR2 YFSETQ. CDR3 size: 13 residues.

This clonotype appeared many times. This chain connects TRBV2 to TRBJ2-1, with D maybe TRBD2 (6 bases). This CDR3 contains 14 residues. CDR1 and CDR2 (germline): SNHLY, FYNNEI. V was cut by 10 bases and J by 5 bases, with 18 bases left in between. In DNA form, the CDR3 reads TGTGCCACGGGCGAGGAGGGCCTGAACAATGAGCAGTTCTTC. It is translated as CATGEEGLNNEQFF.

A few counts support this clonotype. The V call is TRBV5-1, the J call TRBJ2-6; D is undetermined. CDR1 SGHRS and CDR2 YFSETQ come from the germline V gene. V shed 0 bases and J shed 2 bases, with 9 bases lying between them. The CDR3 loop spans 16 amino acids. The CDR3, as DNA: TGCGCCAGCAGCTTGGAACTACAGCCTGGGGCCAACGTCCTGACTTTC. Its protein product is CASSLELQPGANVLTF.

This clonotype was observed a handful of times. V gene TRBV29-1 combines with J gene TRBJ2-7, with 9 positions matching TRBD1. This CDR3 is built from 15 residues. Germline CDR1 and CDR2: SQVTM and ANQGSEA. Trimming at V came to 2 bases and at J to 2 bases, leaving 7 bases not matched to a gene. The CDR3 loop reads CSVERTGQGPYEQYF. The CDR3, as DNA: TGCAGCGTTGAACGAACGGGACAGGGACCCTACGAGCAGTACTTC.